Below are 18 T cell receptor beta chains sequenced from a single sample in a study of cytomegalovirus exposure and HLA in healthy donors. Researchers ran the PCR with 60 Vbeta and 13 Jbeta primers. Sequencing was performed with immunoSEQ multiplex PCR; in TCRdb, only in-frame clones are kept and a portion is missing. Among around 200,000 clones listed, approximately 83% were seen once. Sequenced material: PBMCs. The receptors come from a woman aged 45-60 years in good health and CMV-seropositive.

The gene calls are TRBV30 and TRBJ1-2; 8 bases agree with TRBD1. Germline-derived CDR1 and CDR2 are GTSNPN and SVGIG (reference sequence). The CDR3 loop spans 13 amino acids. Germline trimming cut 5 bases from V and 8 bases from J; bases unmatched to any gene: 10. CDR3 sequence (DNA): TGTGCCTGGGACCCCGGACAGGGTCAAGGCTACACCTTC. As protein: CAWDPGQGQGYTF.

This sequence joins TRBV14 and TRBJ1-2, with 8 nucleotides matching TRBD1. In germline, CDR1 is SGHDN, CDR2 FVKESK. V shed 5 bases, J shed 5 bases, and the junction held 4 bases outside the gene matches. The CDR3 runs to 13 residues. The chain's CDR3 is CASSGQGLYGYTF. DNA of the CDR3: TGTGCCAGCAGCGGACAGGGTCTGTATGGCTACACCTTC.

This clone appeared a single time. The DNA for the CDR3 is TGCGCCAGCTTAAGCCCATTCGACAGCTCCTACGAGCAGTACTTC. It is translated as CASLSPFDSSYEQYF. The chain couples TRBV10-1 to TRBJ2-7, with D possibly TRBD1 on 5 matching bases. Germline CDR1 and CDR2: WNHNN and SYGVQD (reference sequence). CDR3 length: 15 amino acids. Trimming took off 8 bases at V and 0 bases at J, with 17 bases between the two ends.

This clone was picked up a small number of times. V is TRBV7-9 and J is TRBJ1-1; TRBD1 matches 7 bases. The germline CDR1 and CDR2 sequences are SEHNR and FQNEAQ (reference sequence). The CDR3 contains 14 residues. V lost 0 bases and J lost 3; bases outside the gene matches: 1. CDR3 in DNA: TGTGCCAGCAGCTTAGCGGACAGGCACACTGAAGCTTTCTTT. Amino acids: CASSLADRHTEAFF. Complete variable domain (other parts from reference TRBV7-9 and TRBJ1-1): DTGVSQNPRHKITKRGQNVTFRCDPISEHNRLYWYRQTLGQGPEFLTYFQNEAQLEKSRLLSDRFSAERPKGSFSTLEIQRTEQGDSAMYLCASSLADRHTEAFFGQGTRLTVV.

This clone was detected once. V gene TRBV19 combines with J gene TRBJ2-2; no clear D gene. CDR1 is LNHDA and CDR2 is SQIVND in the germline V gene (reference sequence). Trimming took off 4 bases at V and 5 bases at J, with 11 bases between the two ends. This CDR3 is 14 amino acids long. The CDR3 DNA is TGTGCCAGTAGTACCTTATTCCTGACCGGGGAGCTGTTTTTT. Amino acids: CASSTLFLTGELFF.

This chain links TRBV6-1 with TRBJ1-1; maybe TRBD1 (5 bases). Germline-derived CDR1 and CDR2 are MNHNS and SASEGT. Trimming stripped 3 bases from V and 1 base from J, with 12 bases between. This CDR3 is 15 amino acids long. The CDR3: CASSDVGLRNTEAFF. CDR3 nucleotide sequence: TGTGCCAGCAGTGACGTGGGACTGAGGAACACTGAAGCTTTCTTT.

The chain couples TRBV9 to TRBJ2-5; D is possibly TRBD2 (6 bases). Trimming left V 3 bases short and J 1 base short, with 25 bases between. The V gene's germline CDR1 is SGDLS and CDR2 YYNGEE. The CDR3 runs 19 residues. This CDR3 is CASSGGVVPGAEAQETQYF. The CDR3 region has the DNA TGTGCCAGCAGCGGGGGGGTAGTCCCTGGGGCAGAAGCCCAAGAGACCCAGTACTTC. Full variable domain (remainder filled in from reference TRBV9 and TRBJ2-5): DSGVTQTPKHLITATGQRVTLRCSPRSGDLSVYWYQQSLDQGLQFLIQYYNGEERAKGNILERFSAQQFPDLHSELNLSSLELGDSALYFCASSGGVVPGAEAQETQYFGPGTRLLVL.

V is TRBV28 and J is TRBJ1-6; D gene unclear. The V and J ends lost 6 bases and 10 bases respectively, with 19 bases between them. The germline V gene has CDR1 MDHEN and CDR2 SYDVKM. This CDR3 is built from 15 residues. The CDR3 region has the DNA TGTGCCAGCAGCTCCCTGGGTCAGCGGAAATCACCCCTCCACTTT. Protein: CASSSLGQRKSPLHF.

A note on this clone: Other DNA sequences in this sample translate to the same CDR3. V gene TRBV5-1 combines with J gene TRBJ1-2; 9 nucleotides align to TRBD1. CDR1 SGHRS and CDR2 YFSETQ come from the germline V gene. With 3 bases clipped from V and 3 bases from J, the junction kept 3 bases outside the gene matches. This CDR3 comprises 14 residues. The CDR3 DNA follows: TGCGCCAGCAGCTCACAGGGGGCCGACTATGGCTACACCTTC. This codes for CASSSQGADYGYTF.

This clone was found once. This chain uses TRBV30 with TRBJ2-3; 7 bases agree with TRBD1. The germline gives CDR1 GTSNPN, CDR2 SVGIG (reference sequence). V was clipped by 0 bases and J by 6 bases; unmatched bases: 6. The CDR3 loop spans 14 amino acids. CDR3 residues: CAWSVQGKGDTQYF. The CDR3 DNA sequence: TGTGCCTGGAGTGTACAGGGGAAGGGGGATACGCAGTATTTT.

The V gene is TRBV6-5, the J gene TRBJ2-5; perhaps TRBD2 as D (5 bases). The better agreement between TRBJ2-7 and the DNA end casts doubt on the J call. From germline, CDR1 is MNHEY and CDR2 SVGAGI. The CDR3 extends over 14 amino acids. As DNA, the CDR3 is TGTGCCAGCAGTTACTCCGTACCAGAGGGCGAGCAGTACTTC. It encodes CASSYSVPEGEQYF.

The chain carries TRBV5-1 and TRBJ1-1, with 7 nucleotides matching TRBD1. The CDR3 extends over 15 amino acids. The V segment lost 1 base and the J segment 1 base; nucleotides outside the gene matches: 4. Germline lookup yields CDR1 SGHRS and CDR2 YFSETQ. The CDR3 protein is CASSLSGGPNTEAFF. The CDR3 DNA is TGCGCCAGCAGCTTGTCAGGGGGGCCGAACACTGAAGCTTTCTTT.

V is TRBV5-1 and J is TRBJ1-2; 9 bases align to TRBD1. Germline loops: CDR1 SGHRS, CDR2 YFSETQ. The CDR3 totals 17 residues. The ends lost 4 bases at V and 4 bases at J; junction bases unmatched: 14. The CDR3: CASSTLPRDRVIYGYTF. CDR3 in DNA: TGCGCCAGCAGCACACTACCCCGGGACAGGGTAATCTATGGCTACACCTTC.

J is TRBJ2-5 and V is TRBV5-1, with D unclear. The CDR3 spans 13 residues. Germline CDR1 is SGHRS and CDR2 is YFSETQ. Trimming shortened V by 5 bases and J by 4 bases, and 12 bases separated the two germline ends. Here the CDR3 DNA reads TGCGCCAGCAGTCGGCAGGCCACAGAGACCCAGTACTTC. As protein: CASSRQATETQYF.

This sequence joins TRBV5-6 and TRBJ1-2; D unresolved. Trimming removed 2 bases at V and 5 bases at J, with 10 bases between. CDR1 SGHDT and CDR2 YYEEEE come from the germline V gene. The CDR3 has 13 amino acids. CDR3 sequence (DNA): TGTGCCAGCAGCTTAGGACGGGATTATGGCTACACCTTC. The encoded protein is CASSLGRDYGYTF.

The rearrangement joins TRBV29-1 to TRBJ1-1; 8 nucleotides line up with TRBD1. Germline V gene data show CDR1 as SQVTM and CDR2 as ANQGSEA. The V segment lost 4 bases and the J segment 5 bases; nucleotides outside the gene matches: 0. The CDR3 extends over 11 amino acids. CDR3 in DNA: TGCAGCGTTGGGGACAGGACTGAAGCTTTCTTT. Translation gives CSVGDRTEAFF.

The V and J genes are TRBV13 and TRBJ1-1; D remains unclear. V was trimmed by 1 base and J by 1 base, leaving 7 bases between them. Germline V lookup: CDR1 PRHDT, CDR2 FYEKMQ (reference sequence). The CDR3 sequence is 14 residues long. CDR3 DNA: TGTGCCAGCAGCTTAGACAGCTGGAACACTGAAGCTTTCTTT. Translation: CASSLDSWNTEAFF.

The genes are TRBV11-2 and TRBJ2-7; TRBD1 aligns across 9 bases. Germline-derived CDR1 and CDR2 are SGHAT and FQNNGV. V was clipped by 3 bases and J by 1 base; unmatched bases: 4. The CDR3 has 15 residues. The CDR3 sequence is CASSLGGTGSYEQYF. The CDR3 bases are TGTGCCAGCAGCTTGGGCGGGACAGGGTCCTACGAGCAGTACTTC.